The T cell receptor (beta chain) described here comes from a study of Ad26.COV2.S vaccination and SARS-CoV-2 variants (dated by TCRdb to the early 2020s). Background for the entire study: Sequencing of the TCRbeta repertoire served to evaluate the specificity and breadth of SARS-CoV-2-reactive T cell receptors following Ad26.COV2.S vaccination. A total of roughly 30 samples were included in the TCR-sequenced set, comprising around 19 Ad26.COV2.S vaccine recipients, 5 placebo recipients and 8 SARS-CoV-2 convalescent individuals.

Worth noting for this clone: Its antigen remains unidentified. No base quality information exists; no much larger clone differs at one position.

The CDR3 has 15 amino acids, counting the end cysteine and phenylalanine. Of all the DNA, just the CDR3 is kept, 45 bases in frame from base 1. Trimming removed 1 base from V and 5 bases from J; the gene matches leave 8 bases unexplained. Taken from the germline V gene, the CDR1 and CDR2 loops are SGDLS and YYNGEE. Results and caveats for the whole study, not just this receptor: Compared with placebo recipients, Ad26.COV2.S recipients showed higher spike-specific TCR breadth (P = 0.0014). Vaccine and placebo recipients had comparable non-spike TCR breadth, which fits with the vaccine containing only spike. The authors noted that the TCR breadth and depth analyses may have underestimated total T cell responses. Substantial breadth of spike-specific CD8+ and CD4+ T cell responses was reported after vaccination.

The immunoSEQ Assay was used to sequence TCRbeta CDR3 regions. After extraction, genomic DNA underwent amplification by bias-controlled multiplex PCR, followed by high-throughput sequencing. Regarding the original processing steps: To quantify the absolute abundance of every unique TCRbeta CDR3 region, sequences were collapsed and filtered. T cell fraction was estimated by normalization of TCRbeta template counts to usable DNA, with usable DNA being measured through amplification of reference genes present in all nucleated cells. Repertoire TCRs were annotated as SARS-CoV-2-specific when V gene, CDR3 amino acid sequence and J gene were exactly matched to a known reactive TCR set. MIRA supplied the reference SARS-CoV-2 TCR set, which was filtered for enrichment in COVID-19-positive ImmuneCODE repertoires so that public or cross-reactive TCRs were removed. Using the MIRA antigens, annotated TCRs were further analysed by specific ORF or by position within an ORF. Breadth was defined as annotated unique rearrangements over total unique productive rearrangements; depth was the summed frequency of those rearrangements. TCR breadth was compared between groups using two-sided Wilcoxon rank-sum tests. TCRdb retrieved this table from immuneACCESS and kept in-frame rearrangements only. Not all clones are present; in checked studies, unresolved V genes account for under half, and no reason is known for the remainder. Clone size and V and J calls were adopted from that table, with D and trimming inferred from the DNA. Counted in this sample were hundreds of thousands of clones; roughly 94% of them appeared once. The ten largest clonotypes hold around 4.2% of the sample.

The sample's time point label is to be understood as: individuals recovered from natural SARS-CoV-2 infection. The material sequenced was peripheral blood, taken after recovery from COVID-19. This receptor was taken from a human donor who had recovered from COVID-19. The sequence is built from TRBV9 and TRBJ2-5, with 7 bases in between that match TRBD2. The sequenced DNA: TGTGCCAGCAGCGTATCCGGCGGGGGTGGGGAGACCCAGTACTTC. Its protein is CASSVSGGGGETQYF.